Below, 19 T cell receptor beta chains from the same sample are listed, as sequenced in a study of cytomegalovirus exposure and HLA in healthy donors. This PCR relied on a set of 60 Vbeta primers and 13 Jbeta primers. Method: immunoSEQ multiplex PCR; TCRdb's copy keeps in-frame clones and lacks some. The sample lists roughly 130,000 clones; roughly 66% were seen once. Input material: PBMCs. The receptor set was obtained from a woman aged 60-70 years in good health and CMV-seronegative.

This chain joins TRBV18 and TRBJ2-3; TRBD2 aligns across 7 bases. The ends lost 6 bases at V and 1 base at J; junction bases unmatched: 7. The CDR3 sequence is 15 residues long. The germline V gene encodes CDR1 KGHSH and CDR2 LQKENI. The CDR3 region is CASSYGGTRTDTQYF. The CDR3 nucleotides read TGTGCCAGCTCTTACGGGGGGACCCGCACAGATACGCAGTATTTT.

The chain couples TRBV6-4 to TRBJ2-6, with 9 nucleotides matching TRBD1. In germline, CDR1 is MRHNA, CDR2 SNTAGT. The CDR3 is 17 residues long. The ends lost 8 bases at V and 1 base at J; junction bases unmatched: 9. The chain's CDR3 is CASPRDRVLSGANVLTF. The CDR3 DNA sequence: TGTGCCAGCCCACGGGACAGGGTCCTTTCTGGGGCCAACGTCCTGACTTTC.

This chain uses TRBV23-1 with TRBJ2-7; TRBD2 might be the D (5 bases). TRBV23-1 is treated as an ORF (open reading frame) with a function not yet certain. The CDR3 sequence is 16 residues long. With 6 bases removed from V and 1 base from J, the gap between germline ends came to 19 bases. The CDR3 loop is CASRGRRAAISYEQYF. As DNA, the CDR3 is TGCGCCAGCAGAGGGAGAAGGGCGGCGATTTCCTACGAGCAGTACTTC.

The V gene is TRBV7-2, the J gene TRBJ2-1; 8 nucleotides match TRBD2. The germline CDR1 and CDR2 sequences are SGHTA and FQGNSA. This CDR3 comprises 13 residues. Germline trimming cut 1 base from V and 15 bases from J; bases unmatched to any gene: 8. The CDR3 here is CASSLGGLARGFF. The CDR3, as DNA: TGTGCCAGCAGCTTAGGAGGACTAGCTCGGGGGTTCTTC.

This chain links TRBV5-5 with TRBJ2-7; TRBD1 might be the D (7 bases). V was pared by 0 bases and J by 3 bases, with 16 bases between. CDR3 size: 16 residues. Germline V gene sequence: CDR1 SGHKS, CDR2 YYEKEE (reference sequence). CDR3 coding DNA: TGTGCCAGCAGCTTGGCCCCTAGCAGGGGGGTCTACGAGCAGTACTTC. Translation gives CASSLAPSRGVYEQYF.

There are a few counts of this clone. The V call is TRBV6-1, the J call TRBJ1-2, with 11 bases fitting TRBD1. With 7 bases clipped from V and 4 bases from J, the junction kept 8 bases outside the gene matches. CDR1 is MNHNS and CDR2 is SASEGT in the germline V gene. The CDR3 runs to 15 residues. CDR3 DNA: TGTGCCAGCACTGGCGGGACAGGGGGAACCTATGGCTACACCTTC. Protein: CASTGGTGGTYGYTF.

This clone was picked up one time. The chain has TRBV9 and TRBJ2-1; 8 bases line up with TRBD2. The CDR3 spans 18 residues. The V gene end was trimmed by 0 bases and the J gene end by 8 bases; junction bases not matched to a gene: 16. Germline loops: CDR1 SGDLS, CDR2 YYNGEE. CDR3 sequence: CASSVDPLRAGVTHEQFF. As DNA, the CDR3 is TGTGCCAGCAGCGTAGACCCCCTCCGAGCGGGAGTGACGCATGAGCAGTTCTTC. Supplemented by reference TRBV9 and TRBJ2-1, the full variable domain reads DSGVTQTPKHLITATGQRVTLRCSPRSGDLSVYWYQQSLDQGLQFLIQYYNGEERAKGNILERFSAQQFPDLHSELNLSSLELGDSALYFCASSVDPLRAGVTHEQFFGPGTRLTVL.

This clone was seen a handful of times. The rearrangement joins TRBV10-3 to TRBJ2-1, with D tentatively TRBD2 (6 bases). The CDR3 sequence is 18 residues long. With 2 bases removed from V and 4 bases from J, the gap between germline ends came to 21 bases. From germline, CDR1 is ENHRY and CDR2 SYGVKD. CDR3 in DNA: TGTGCCATCAGTGAGCCCGGGACTCCAGCTCCCGCTTACAATGAGCAGTTCTTC. This gives the protein CAISEPGTPAPAYNEQFF.

The V and J genes are TRBV7-2 and TRBJ2-7; possibly TRBD1 for D (6 bases). The germline V and J ends were trimmed by 5 bases and 4 bases, with 9 bases remaining between them. Germline values: CDR1 SGHTA, CDR2 FQGNSA. This CDR3 comprises 12 residues. The CDR3 DNA follows: TGTGCCAGCAGCCTCACAGGGTACGAGCAGTACTTC. It translates to CASSLTGYEQYF.

This rearrangement joins TRBV19 to TRBJ2-7; a weak D match, TRBD1 (6 bases). The CDR3 has 13 residues. V lost 3 bases and J lost 8, with 14 bases in between. Germline V gene data show CDR1 as LNHDA and CDR2 as SQIVND (reference sequence). The CDR3: CASSIAGDTKQYF. CDR3 DNA: TGTGCCAGTAGTATCGCAGGGGATACGAAGCAGTACTTC.

This clone was detected a few times. The chain recombines TRBV28 with TRBJ2-2, with a tentative D call TRBD1 (6 bases). The germline CDR1 and CDR2 sequences are MDHEN and SYDVKM. Trimming shortened V by 5 bases and J by 6 bases, and 10 bases separated the two germline ends. This CDR3 has 13 residues. The CDR3 nucleotides read TGTGCCAGCAGTGAACAGGGCCCCGGGGAGCTGTTTTTT. Protein product: CASSEQGPGELFF.

This rearrangement joins TRBV9 to TRBJ1-2; D perhaps matches TRBD1 (5 bases). The length of the CDR3 is 14 residues. Germline V gives CDR1 SGDLS, CDR2 YYNGEE. Trimming took 2 bases from V and 8 from J, leaving 16 bases between them. CDR3 coding DNA: TGTGCCAGCAGCGTGGGCGCTTGGGGGGAGGGCTACACCTTC. Residues: CASSVGAWGEGYTF.

The V call is TRBV5-1, the J call TRBJ2-2; possibly TRBD2 for D (5 bases). Per germline, CDR1 SGHRS and CDR2 YFSETQ. V lost 3 bases to trimming and J lost 3 bases, with 15 bases between them. The CDR3 extends over 16 amino acids. The CDR3 spells CASSWTIGVDTGELFF. As DNA, the CDR3 is TGCGCCAGCAGCTGGACCATCGGGGTGGACACCGGGGAGCTGTTTTTT.

V gene TRBV12-5 combines with J gene TRBJ2-1, with TRBD2 matching over 9 bases. Germline V lookup: CDR1 LGHNT, CDR2 FRNRAP. The J segment lost 9 bases and the V segment lost 1 base, leaving 4 bases of the junction unmatched. The CDR3 is 14 amino acids. CDR3 sequence: CASGLGLAGSEQFF. DNA of the CDR3: TGTGCTAGTGGTTTGGGGCTAGCGGGAAGTGAGCAGTTCTTC.

This clone was found a few times. CDR3 region: CASSKEGTSGGEQYF. CDR3 bases: TGTGCCAGCAGCAAAGAAGGGACTAGCGGCGGCGAGCAGTACTTC. This chain joins TRBV21-1 and TRBJ2-7; TRBD2 was called by the table and not checked on the DNA. TRBV21-1 is noted as a pseudogene. The CDR3 extends over 15 amino acids.

V gene TRBV7-8 combines with J gene TRBJ2-7; D is ambiguous. CDR1 and CDR2 from the germline V gene are SGHVS and FQNEAQ. Deletions cut 3 bases from V and 0 bases from J, with 3 bases between. This CDR3 region has 12 residues. CDR3 loop: CASSFISYEQYF. In DNA, the CDR3 is TGTGCCAGCAGCTTCATCTCCTACGAGCAGTACTTC.

This chain joins TRBV27 and TRBJ2-1; 10 bases align to TRBD2. The V gene end was trimmed by 8 bases and the J gene end by 0 bases; junction bases not matched to a gene: 7. Germline lookup yields CDR1 MNHEY and CDR2 SMNVEV (reference sequence). The CDR3 sequence is 16 residues long. The CDR3, as DNA: TGTGCCAGCTCTTCACTAGCGGGGTTCTCCTACAATGAGCAGTTCTTC. Translation gives CASSSLAGFSYNEQFF.

Only a few counts were recorded for this clone. V is TRBV5-8 and J is TRBJ2-3; D perhaps matches TRBD1 (7 bases). Trimming left V 4 bases short and J 6 bases short, with 18 bases between. The CDR3 sequence is 15 residues long. Germline V gene sequence: CDR1 SGHTS, CDR2 YDEGEE. The CDR3 bases are TGTGCCAGCAGCCGGGATGGCAGGGGGAGGGATACGCAGTATTTT. Amino acid sequence: CASSRDGRGRDTQYF.

V is TRBV5-4 and J is TRBJ2-1; 13 nucleotides align to TRBD2. Unmatched junction bases numbered 9, after V lost 4 bases and J lost 8 bases. Germline CDR1 reads SGHNT; CDR2 reads YYREEE (reference sequence). The CDR3 is 16 residues long. The CDR3 is CASSPWTSGGGYEQFF. The CDR3 DNA sequence: TGTGCCAGCAGCCCCTGGACTAGCGGGGGAGGGTATGAGCAGTTCTTC. Filled out from reference TRBV5-4 and TRBJ2-1, the complete variable domain reads ETGVTQSPTHLIKTRGQQVTLRCSSQSGHNTVSWYQQALGQGPQFIFQYYREEENGRGNFPPRFSGLQFPNYSSELNVNALELDDSALYLCASSPWTSGGGYEQFFGPGTRLTVL.